This passage covers 26 T cell receptor beta chains from one sample sequenced in a study of cytomegalovirus exposure and HLA in healthy donors. The PCR ran on 60 Vbeta and 13 Jbeta primers. Sequencing used immunoSEQ multiplex PCR; TCRdb keeps in-frame clones, though not all of them. The data contain approximately 200,000 clones, roughly four fifths of them singletons. Sequencing was done on a sample of PBMCs. Receptors originate from a girl aged 2-10 years in good health and CMV-seronegative.

The chain carries TRBV18 and TRBJ2-7, with a weak D call TRBD1 (5 bases). V lost 4 bases, J lost 6 bases, and 7 bases lay in between. The CDR3 length is 11 residues. Germline V gene sequence: CDR1 KGHSH, CDR2 LQKENI. CDR3 bases: TGTGCCAGCTCACTCAGGGCCGAGCAGTACTTC. Translating it yields CASSLRAEQYF.

The genes are TRBV29-1 and TRBJ2-3; D unclear. V dropped 4 bases and J dropped 1 base, with 9 bases sitting between them. The CDR3 consists of 13 residues. Per germline, CDR1 SQVTM and CDR2 ANQGSEA. The CDR3 region has the DNA TGCAGCGTTGTTAGTCGGGGCACAGATACGCAGTATTTT. Its translation: CSVVSRGTDTQYF.

The DNA for the CDR3 is TGTGCCAGCAGCTTGAGACAGGGGACCTACAATGAGCAGTTCTTC. The encoded protein is CASSLRQGTYNEQFF. This chain connects TRBV13 to TRBJ2-1; 8 bases fit TRBD1. V shed 3 bases, J shed 2 bases, and the junction held 3 bases outside the gene matches. CDR3 size: 15 residues. Germline CDR1 is PRHDT and CDR2 is FYEKMQ (reference sequence).

This chain uses TRBV9 with TRBJ2-7; a weak D match, TRBD2 (5 bases). Germline values: CDR1 SGDLS, CDR2 YYNGEE. Trimming left V 2 bases short and J 5 bases short, with 8 bases between. This CDR3 region has 12 residues. The CDR3 DNA reads TGTGCCAGCAGCGTGGACGGGGACGAGCAGTACTTC. Translated, it gives CASSVDGDEQYF.

The chain is built from TRBV7-9 and TRBJ2-3; 8 nucleotides line up with TRBD1. This CDR3 is built from 15 residues. V shed 6 bases, J shed 8 bases, and the junction held 13 bases outside the gene matches. CDR1 SEHNR and CDR2 FQNEAQ come from the germline V gene (reference sequence). DNA for the CDR3: TGTGCCAGCAGTCCGCTGGACCAGGGGGCTGGTACGCAGTATTTT. Amino acids: CASSPLDQGAGTQYF.

The V call is TRBV13, the J call TRBJ1-1; no clear D. Trimming removed 1 base from V and 8 bases from J, with 11 bases in between. CDR1 is PRHDT, CDR2 FYEKMQ, per germline (reference sequence). This CDR3 has 13 residues. DNA for the CDR3: TGTGCCAGCAGCTTAGCCCCGACGGAGGAAGCTTTCTTT. Translated: CASSLAPTEEAFF.

This clone was detected a few times. This chain links TRBV4-1 with TRBJ2-5, with TRBD2 identical over 12 bases. V lost 3 bases, J lost 2 bases, and 4 bases stayed unmatched. Germline V gene data show CDR1 as MGHRA and CDR2 as YSYEKL. The CDR3 sequence is 16 residues long. CDR3 DNA: TGCGCCAGCAGCCAGGGGGGGACTAGCGGGCAAGAGACCCAGTACTTC. As protein: CASSQGGTSGQETQYF.

The rearrangement links TRBV7-7 to TRBJ2-2; 8 bases match TRBD2. Germline CDR1 and CDR2: SSHAT and FNYEAQ (reference sequence). Losses at the gene ends were 5 bases for V and 5 bases for J; bases not matched to a gene: 7. The CDR3 consists of 15 residues. In DNA, the CDR3 is TGTGCCAGCAGCCCCCGAGTAGCGGGGACCGGGGAGCTGTTTTTT. Its translation is CASSPRVAGTGELFF.

The chain carries TRBV11-3 and TRBJ2-3; 12 positions agree with TRBD1. Looked up from germline, CDR1 is SGHNT and CDR2 is YENEEA. There are 15 residues in the CDR3. Unmatched junction bases numbered 5, after V lost 5 bases and J lost 5 bases. CDR3 loop: CASSQGQGAGDTQYF. CDR3 coding DNA: TGTGCCAGCAGCCAGGGACAGGGGGCGGGAGATACGCAGTATTTT.

The chain joins TRBV4-2 to TRBJ2-5; TRBD2 aligns across 10 bases. Per the germline V gene, CDR1 is LGHNA and CDR2 is YNFKEQ. With V trimmed by 1 base and J by 6 bases, 8 bases remained unmatched. This CDR3 contains 16 residues. This CDR3 is CASSQVMGLAWKTQYF. CDR3 in DNA: TGTGCCAGCAGCCAAGTGATGGGACTAGCGTGGAAGACCCAGTACTTC.

V usage is TRBV5-4 and J usage is TRBJ2-7; a weak D match, TRBD2 (6 bases). The ends were cut back, 0 bases at V and 5 bases at J, with 12 bases in the middle. Germline V gives CDR1 SGHNT, CDR2 YYREEE (reference sequence). The CDR3 contains 14 residues. The CDR3 DNA follows: TGTGCCAGCAGCTTGGGTGGCGGGGACCACGAGCAGTACTTC. Protein product: CASSLGGGDHEQYF.

The chain couples TRBV27 to TRBJ2-1, with D possibly matching TRBD2 (5 bases). Germline values: CDR1 MNHEY, CDR2 SMNVEV (reference sequence). The CDR3 runs 19 residues. The V end was cut by 5 bases, the J end by 2 bases, with 25 bases between. The CDR3 reads CASSPRGQAPAITYNEQFF. The CDR3 DNA is TGTGCCAGCAGTCCCCGCGGGCAGGCCCCTGCGATAACCTACAATGAGCAGTTCTTC.

The rearrangement joins TRBV4-1 to TRBJ2-7; 7 bases are a match to TRBD1. Per germline, CDR1 MGHRA and CDR2 YSYEKL. This CDR3 is 16 amino acids long. The ends lost 1 base at V and 2 bases at J; junction bases unmatched: 8. The CDR3 reads CASSQGIRDRPYEQYF. CDR3 nucleotides: TGCGCCAGCAGCCAAGGGATTCGGGACAGACCCTACGAGCAGTACTTC.

This chain connects TRBV5-1 to TRBJ2-3; D perhaps matches TRBD2 (6 bases). Germline CDR1 and CDR2: SGHRS and YFSETQ. The CDR3 has 18 amino acids. V shed 1 base and J shed 4 bases, with 22 bases lying between them. The CDR3 DNA is TGCGCCAGCAGCTTGAGCGCGGGGCGGGGTGAGAAGGCAGATACGCAGTATTTT. Its translation is CASSLSAGRGEKADTQYF. The full variable domain, completed using reference TRBV5-1 and TRBJ2-3, is KAGVTQTPRYLIKTRGQQVTLSCSPISGHRSVSWYQQTPGQGLQFLFEYFSETQRNKGNFPGRFSGRQFSNSRSEMNVSTLELGDSALYLCASSLSAGRGEKADTQYFGPGTRLTVL.

The chain is built from TRBV5-4 and TRBJ2-3; 9 bases agree with TRBD2. J lost 2 bases, V lost 0 bases, and 4 bases had no gene match. The CDR3 sequence is 16 residues long. Germline CDR1 SGHNT, CDR2 YYREEE (reference sequence). The chain's CDR3 is CASSLGGGGDTDTQYF. The CDR3 nucleotides are TGTGCCAGCAGCTTGGGGGGCGGGGGGGACACAGATACGCAGTATTTT.

Only one count was recorded for this clone. The CDR3 loop is CASSRSPPGTQSIYTF. The CDR3 DNA reads TGCGCCAGCAGCCGCTCACCTCCCGGGACACAATCTATCTACACCTTC. The J gene is TRBJ1-2, the V gene TRBV4-1; D is possibly TRBD1 (6 bases). CDR1 is MGHRA, CDR2 YSYEKL, per germline. Trimming pared 4 bases from V and 10 bases from J, leaving 25 bases between. The CDR3 runs 16 residues.

The chain has TRBV6-1 and TRBJ1-2; unclear D gene. Germline CDR1 is MNHNS and CDR2 is SASEGT. The CDR3 consists of 15 residues. V dropped 4 bases and J dropped 5 bases, with 17 bases sitting between them. DNA of the CDR3: TGTGCCAGCAGTGTAGTCCGAGTCGTTTCTTATGGCTACACCTTC. This translates into CASSVVRVVSYGYTF.

In DNA, the CDR3 is TGTGCCAGCTCACCACCTGCGGGGGTCTCCCATCCGGCCGGGGAGCTGTTTTTT. Its translation is CASSPPAGVSHPAGELFF. The chain couples TRBV18 to TRBJ2-2; TRBD2 aligns across 7 bases. CDR1 is KGHSH, CDR2 LQKENI, per germline. The CDR3 covers 18 residues. J was trimmed by 6 bases and V by 0 bases; bases with no gene match: 13.

V is TRBV6-1 and J is TRBJ1-2; 7 bases map to TRBD1. Unmatched junction bases numbered 12, after V lost 6 bases and J lost 8 bases. There are 14 residues in the CDR3. Germline V lookup: CDR1 MNHNS, CDR2 SASEGT. The chain's CDR3 is CASRTRDSQFGYTF. For the CDR3, the DNA is TGTGCCAGCAGGACCCGGGACAGTCAGTTCGGCTACACCTTC.

In its sample, this clone was seen once. This rearrangement joins TRBV11-3 to TRBJ2-3, with D perhaps matching TRBD2 (7 bases). CDR1 and CDR2 (germline): SGHNT, YENEEA. The V end lost 5 bases, the J end lost 5 bases, and 14 bases lay between the germline ends. The CDR3 is made up of 14 amino acids. In nucleotides, the CDR3 is TGTGCCAGCAGCCAGGGGACTAATCTAGATACGCAGTATTTT. Protein: CASSQGTNLDTQYF.

The chain combines TRBV4-1 with TRBJ2-3; 8 positions agree with TRBD1. The CDR3 totals 16 residues. Germline loops: CDR1 MGHRA, CDR2 YSYEKL. V lost 4 bases and J lost 6; bases outside the gene matches: 12. The CDR3 DNA follows: TGCGCCAGCAGCCCCATGGACAGGGCCCTCACGGATACGCAGTATTTT. Its translation: CASSPMDRALTDTQYF.

V is TRBV29-1 and J is TRBJ2-1, with 10 positions matching TRBD2. J lost 4 bases, V lost 1 base, and 1 base had no gene match. CDR1 is SQVTM and CDR2 is ANQGSEA in the germline V gene. The CDR3 is 14 residues long. The CDR3 DNA reads as TGCAGCGTTGAAGGGACTAGCGGATACAATGAGCAGTTCTTC. Its protein product is CSVEGTSGYNEQFF.

The rearrangement uses TRBV5-1 and TRBJ2-7; tentative D call: TRBD2 (5 bases). V was cut by 5 bases and J by 0 bases, with 12 bases left in between. This CDR3 comprises 14 residues. Germline V gives CDR1 SGHRS, CDR2 YFSETQ. The CDR3 nucleotides are TGCGCCAGCAGACTCGTTGAGGGCTCCTACGAGCAGTACTTC. It codes for CASRLVEGSYEQYF.

The V call is TRBV30, the J call TRBJ2-5; TRBD1 aligns across 10 bases. From germline, CDR1 is GTSNPN and CDR2 SVGIG (reference sequence). The V segment lost 3 bases and the J segment 4 bases; nucleotides outside the gene matches: 5. CDR3 length: 14 amino acids. The CDR3 sequence is CAWRTGTGAETQYF. The CDR3 DNA is TGTGCCTGGAGGACCGGGACAGGGGCAGAGACCCAGTACTTC.

J is TRBJ2-5 and V is TRBV13; TRBD2 matches 11 bases. The tail of the sequence fits TRBJ2-7 better, so the J call may be wrong. The germline gives CDR1 PRHDT, CDR2 FYEKMQ (reference sequence). The CDR3 spans 15 residues. CDR3 residues: CASTQMTSGDYEQYF. Here the CDR3 DNA reads TGTGCCAGCACCCAAATGACTAGCGGGGACTACGAGCAGTACTTC.

This chain connects TRBV6-6 to TRBJ2-7; 14 bases are shared with TRBD2. The CDR3 loop spans 16 amino acids. Germline values: CDR1 MNHNY, CDR2 SVGAGI (reference sequence). V lost 6 bases and J lost 0; bases outside the gene matches: 4. Written as DNA, the CDR3 is TGTGCCAGCAGCGGACTAGCGGGGGGACCCTCCTACGAGCAGTACTTC. As protein: CASSGLAGGPSYEQYF.